The sequence of this TCR beta chain was determined in a study of blood T cell repertoires in COVID-19. Study summary: Each recovered donor of Cohort 3 presented with two negative PCRs, clearance, or symptom resolution.

Per germline, CDR1 SGHNT and CDR2 YYREEE (reference sequence). The CDR3 runs to 15 residues. V shed 4 bases and J shed 2 bases, with 13 bases lying between them. Generated by immunoSEQ multiplex PCR, the TCRdb table keeps only in-frame clones and is missing some. The sample includes approximately 360,000 clones, 87% of them seen just once. Participant ages covered 18 to 89 years across 24 US areas. Input material: PBMCs or T cells enriched from blood (not recorded which). The chain carries TRBV5-4 and TRBJ2-1; tentative D call: TRBD2 (6 bases). The sequence derives from a man between 40 and 49 years old in a cohort exposed to, infected with or recovered from COVID-19 (not recorded which). As DNA, the CDR3 is TGTGCCAGCAGCACCCCTAGCGACCCCTACAATGAGCAGTTCTTC. It is translated as CASSTPSDPYNEQFF.